Listed here are 18 T cell receptor beta chains from one sample, sequenced in a study of blood T cells in healthy people across ages. PCR was performed a second time for roughly 7 to 12 cycles using a sample-barcoded 5' primer and a J-beta primer mix. TCRdb processed the 5' RACE reads anew with MiXCR; each CDR3 protein has one entry. The repertoire holds 600,000 or so distinct CDR3 sequences, 25% to 30% seen once, with roughly 14% in the top ten. The sequencing input was blood. These receptors all come from a woman older than 75 in good health.

Concerning this clonotype itself: At one end the junction does not follow the germline gene, possibly because of a read error. The gene calls are TRBV29-1 and TRBJ2-1; D unclear. The CDR3 runs 11 residues. Germline V lookup: CDR1 SQVTM, CDR2 ANQGSEA. Here the CDR3 reads CSVGRSNGQFF. The CDR3 coding sequence is TGCAGCGTTGGAAGGAGCAATGGGCAGTTCTTC.

A few counts support this clonotype. V usage is TRBV4-3 and J usage is TRBJ2-2; D possibly corresponds to TRBD1 (6 bases). CDR1 is LGHNA and CDR2 is YSLEER in the germline V gene. The germline V and J ends were trimmed by 2 bases and 0 bases, with 13 bases remaining between them. CDR3 length equals 17 residues. The CDR3 loop is CASSQQAAGANTGELFF. The CDR3 DNA reads TGCGCCAGCAGCCAACAGGCGGCAGGGGCGAACACCGGGGAGCTGTTTTTT.

This clonotype has ten or more counts. V gene TRBV20-1 combines with J gene TRBJ2-7; 8 bases fit TRBD2. Trimming removed 3 bases from V and 3 bases from J; junction bases left unmatched: 7. The CDR3 has 14 amino acids. Germline values: CDR1 DFQATT, CDR2 SNEGSKA (reference sequence). The DNA for the CDR3 is TGCAGTGCTAGCCTTAGCGGGGTTTTCTACGAGCAGTACTTC. Translating gives CSASLSGVFYEQYF.

DNA for the CDR3: TGTGCCAGCAGTTACTCGTCCGGGAGGGCCACTGAAGCTTTCTTT. It codes for CASSYSSGRATEAFF. The chain recombines TRBV6-2 or TRBV6-3 with TRBJ1-1; D is undetermined. This CDR3 region has 15 residues. The V and J ends lost 0 bases and 4 bases respectively, with 12 bases between them. Germline V gives CDR1 MNHEY, CDR2 SVGEGT.

As regards this clonotype: This may stem from a read error, because a much larger clone lies one nucleotide away. The V gene is TRBV4-3, the J gene TRBJ1-1; 8 nucleotides agree with TRBD1. From germline, CDR1 is LGHNA and CDR2 YSLEER. The CDR3 runs 16 residues. The CDR3 sequence is CTSSPSSLQGGTEAFF. Here the CDR3 DNA reads TGCACCAGCAGCCCCTCCTCCCTACAGGGGGGCACTGAAGCTTTCTTT.

The chain employs TRBV9 and TRBJ1-2; unclear D gene. Between the trimmed V and J ends, which lost 1 base and 2 bases, there was a span of 6 bases. CDR1 is SGDLS, CDR2 YYNGEE, per germline. CDR3 length: 13 residues. CDR3: CASSVRTNYGYTF. CDR3 DNA: TGTGCCAGCAGCGTACGGACGAACTATGGCTACACCTTC.

In this sample, this clonotype turned up many times. V and J are TRBV5-4 and TRBJ2-5; 7 bases fit TRBD1. The ends lost 2 bases at V and 2 bases at J; junction bases unmatched: 6. This CDR3 region has 15 residues. Germline V gene data show CDR1 as SGHNT and CDR2 as YYREEE (reference sequence). The CDR3 DNA is TGTGCCAGCAGCTTCCAAGACAGGGAGCAAGAGACCCAGTACTTC. Translated: CASSFQDREQETQYF. The full variable domain, completed using reference TRBV5-4 and TRBJ2-5, is ETGVTQSPTHLIKTRGQQVTLRCSSQSGHNTVSWYQQALGQGPQFIFQYYREEENGRGNFPPRFSGLQFPNYSSELNVNALELDDSALYLCASSFQDREQETQYFGPGTRLLVL.

A remark on this clonotype: Since a much larger clone is just one base distant, this may be a read error. The DNA for the CDR3 is TGTGCCAGCAGTTCTACCGGGACAGGGCGAGAGACCCAGTTCTTC. Its translation: CASSSTGTGRETQFF. The chain combines TRBV6-5 with TRBJ2-1, with 9 bases that match TRBD1. The length of the CDR3 is 15 residues. The V gene's germline CDR1 is MNHEY and CDR2 SVGAGI. With V trimmed by 4 bases and J by 13 bases, 14 bases remained unmatched.

This clonotype occurred a few times. With a much larger clone just one base away, this may be a read error. The gene calls are TRBV29-1 and TRBJ2-1, with 7 bases matching TRBD1. CDR1 is SQVTM, CDR2 ANQGSEA, per germline. The CDR3 spans 13 residues. Unmatched junction bases numbered 13, after V lost 4 bases and J lost 13 bases. The CDR3 is CSVVTGFRETQFF. The CDR3 coding sequence is TGCAGCGTTGTGACAGGGTTTAGGGAGACCCAGTTCTTC.

This clonotype was picked up many times. The CDR3 loop reads CALHGDKGYTF. The CDR3 DNA follows: TGTGCCTTGCACGGGGACAAGGGCTACACCTTC. The genes are TRBV30 and TRBJ1-2; D possibly corresponds to TRBD1 (6 bases). Trimming left V 7 bases short and J 8 bases short, with 14 bases between. The germline CDR1 and CDR2 sequences are GTSNPN and SVGIG (reference sequence). The CDR3 spans 11 residues.

Comment on this clonotype: This could be a read error, since a much larger clone is one nucleotide away. This chain connects TRBV7-9 to TRBJ2-7; 7 bases are shared with TRBD2. This CDR3 has 14 residues. Germline CDR1 is SEHNR and CDR2 is FQNEAQ (reference sequence). V was pared by 3 bases and J by 3 bases, with 5 bases of the junction left unmatched. As DNA, the CDR3 is TGTGCCAGCAGCTTCGATGGCGGGGGCTACGAGCAGTACTTC. It translates to CASSFDGGGYEQYF.

This clonotype occurred many times. The chain carries TRBV7-2 and TRBJ2-1; a weak D match, TRBD1 (5 bases). The germline CDR1 and CDR2 sequences are SGHTA and FQGNSA. The CDR3 is made up of 15 amino acids. V shed 5 bases and J shed 3 bases, with 14 bases lying between them. The CDR3 DNA is TGTGCCAGCAGCCCGACCAAGGGGAACTACAATGAGCAGTTCTTC. The encoded protein is CASSPTKGNYNEQFF.

This clonotype was counted ten times or more. This chain connects TRBV4-3 to TRBJ1-1, with D possibly matching TRBD1 (5 bases). Germline values: CDR1 LGHNA, CDR2 YSLEER. V lost 1 base, J lost 10 bases, and 19 bases lay in between. The CDR3 loop spans 15 amino acids. CDR3 residues: CASSQVNFQGEAAFF. DNA of the CDR3: TGCGCCAGCAGCCAAGTCAACTTCCAGGGAGAGGCAGCTTTCTTT.

In its sample, this clonotype was seen many times. A much larger clone lies a single base off, so this may be a read error. DNA of the CDR3: TGTGCCAGCAGTGAGCGGGGGTCCTTTCCTGGGGAGCAGTACTTC. Protein: CASSERGSFPGEQYF. The chain is built from TRBV12-3 or TRBV12-4 and TRBJ2-7, with 8 bases lining up with TRBD2. The V segment lost 5 bases and the J segment 7 bases; nucleotides outside the gene matches: 13. The CDR3 has 15 residues.

Only a few counts were recorded for this clonotype. A clone one base away is much larger, so this may be a read error. The chain couples TRBV10-3 to TRBJ2-5; D is possibly TRBD2 (6 bases). CDR1 and CDR2 from the germline V gene are ENHRY and SYGVKD. CDR3 length equals 15 residues. For the CDR3, the DNA is TGTGCCATCGGTGAGGCCCCAGGGAGGCGGGAGACCCAGTACTTC. Protein product: CAIGEAPGRRETQYF.

This clonotype was found many times. The J gene is TRBJ2-7, the V gene TRBV29-1; 11 bases align to TRBD1. Germline V CDR1 and CDR2: SQVTM, ANQGSEA. With 4 bases clipped from V and 5 bases from J, the junction kept 13 bases outside the gene matches. CDR3 length: 16 residues. In DNA form, the CDR3 reads TGCAGCGTTGGGATGGGTTTGGGACAGGGGGGAAACGAGCAGTACTTC. It translates to CSVGMGLGQGGNEQYF.

V gene TRBV20-1 combines with J gene TRBJ2-7; the match to TRBD2 covers 7 bases. Trimming at V came to 2 bases and at J to 5 bases, leaving 12 bases not matched to a gene. Germline V gene data show CDR1 as DFQATT and CDR2 as SNEGSKA (reference sequence). This CDR3 spans 15 amino acids. The CDR3 DNA reads TGCAGTGCTAGAAATTATCCGGGGGGTAAGAACGAGCAGTACTTC. It yields the protein CSARNYPGGKNEQYF.

The chain has TRBV20-1 and TRBJ2-3; TRBD1 agrees at 8 bases. Per germline, CDR1 DFQATT and CDR2 SNEGSKA (reference sequence). Trimming at V came to 3 bases and at J to 0 bases, leaving 8 bases not matched to a gene. The CDR3 contains 16 residues. The CDR3 is CSARPAGGASTDTQYF. CDR3 sequence (DNA): TGCAGTGCTAGGCCTGCAGGGGGCGCCAGCACAGATACGCAGTATTTT.